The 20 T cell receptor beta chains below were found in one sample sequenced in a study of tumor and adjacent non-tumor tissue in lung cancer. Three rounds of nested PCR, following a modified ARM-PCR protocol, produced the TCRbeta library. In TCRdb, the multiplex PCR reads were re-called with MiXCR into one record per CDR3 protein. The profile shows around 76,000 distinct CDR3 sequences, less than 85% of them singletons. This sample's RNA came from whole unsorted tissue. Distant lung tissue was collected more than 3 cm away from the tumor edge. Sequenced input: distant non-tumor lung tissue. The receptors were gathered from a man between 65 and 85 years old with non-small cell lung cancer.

The CDR3 nucleotides are TGCGCCAGCAGGAGGACACTAGCGGGAGAGGAGGACGAGCAGTACTTC. Protein: CASRRTLAGEEDEQYF. The chain combines TRBV4-1 with TRBJ2-7; 11 nucleotides agree with TRBD2. V lost 6 bases and J lost 5; bases outside the gene matches: 12. CDR3 length: 16 amino acids. Per germline, CDR1 MGHRA and CDR2 YSYEKL.

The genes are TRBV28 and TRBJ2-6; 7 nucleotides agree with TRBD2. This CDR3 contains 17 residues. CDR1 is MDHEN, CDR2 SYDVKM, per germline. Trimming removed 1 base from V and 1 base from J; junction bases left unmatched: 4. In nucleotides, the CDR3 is TGTGCCAGCAGTTTATCCCTGGGAGGGTCTGGGGCCAACGTCCTGACTTTC. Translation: CASSLSLGGSGANVLTF.

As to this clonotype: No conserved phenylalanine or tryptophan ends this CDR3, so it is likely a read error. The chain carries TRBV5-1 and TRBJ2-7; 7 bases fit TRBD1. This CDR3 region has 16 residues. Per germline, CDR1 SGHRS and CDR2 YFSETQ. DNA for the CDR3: TGCACCAGCAGCCGATTGCCGGGACAGAACAACTACGAGCAGTACTTA. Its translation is CTSSRLPGQNNYEQYL.

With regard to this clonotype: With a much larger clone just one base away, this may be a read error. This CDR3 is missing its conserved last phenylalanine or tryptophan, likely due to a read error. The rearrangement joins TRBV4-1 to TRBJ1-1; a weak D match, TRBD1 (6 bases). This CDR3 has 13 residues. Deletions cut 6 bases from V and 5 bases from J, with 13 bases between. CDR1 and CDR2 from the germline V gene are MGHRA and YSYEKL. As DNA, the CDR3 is TGCGCCAGCAGGAGGGGGACACGGACTGAAGCTTTCTCT. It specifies CASRRGTRTEAFS.

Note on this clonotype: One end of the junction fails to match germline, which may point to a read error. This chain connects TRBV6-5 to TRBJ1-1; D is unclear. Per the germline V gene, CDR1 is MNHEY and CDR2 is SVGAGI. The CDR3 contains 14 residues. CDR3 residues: CASRYSAARTAAFF. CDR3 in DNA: TGTGCCAGCCGTTACAGCGCCGCGAGGACTGCAGCTTTCTTT.

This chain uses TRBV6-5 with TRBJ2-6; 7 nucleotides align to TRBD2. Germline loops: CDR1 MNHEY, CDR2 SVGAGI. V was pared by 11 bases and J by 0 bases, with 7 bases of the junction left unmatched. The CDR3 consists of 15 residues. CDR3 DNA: TGTGCCGGCGGGGCGGGGGTCTCTGGGGCCAACGTCCTGACTTTC. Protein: CAGGAGVSGANVLTF.

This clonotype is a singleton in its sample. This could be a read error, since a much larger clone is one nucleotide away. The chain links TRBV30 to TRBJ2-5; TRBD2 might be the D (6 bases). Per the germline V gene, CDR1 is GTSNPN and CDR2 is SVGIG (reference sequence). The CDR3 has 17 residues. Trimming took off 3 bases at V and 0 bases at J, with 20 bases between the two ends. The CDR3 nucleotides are TGTGCCTGGAGGGGTACTAGCAGGAGCCCGTACCAAGAGACCCAGTACTTC. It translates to CAWRGTSRSPYQETQYF.

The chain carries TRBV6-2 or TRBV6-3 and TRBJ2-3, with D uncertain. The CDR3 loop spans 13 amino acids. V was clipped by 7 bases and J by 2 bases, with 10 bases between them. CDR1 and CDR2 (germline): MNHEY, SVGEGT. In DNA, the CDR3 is TGTGCCAGCAACCACGACACCACAGATACGCAGTATTTT. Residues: CASNHDTTDTQYF.

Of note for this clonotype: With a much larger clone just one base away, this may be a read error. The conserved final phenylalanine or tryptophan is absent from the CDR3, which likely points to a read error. The CDR3 bases are TGCAGTGCTCCTCTAGCGGGGGCCTTTAATGAGCAGTTCTAC. Protein product: CSAPLAGAFNEQFY. J is TRBJ2-1 and V is TRBV20-1, with TRBD2 identical over 10 bases. Per germline, CDR1 DFQATT and CDR2 SNEGSKA (reference sequence). CDR3 size: 14 residues. J lost 7 bases, V lost 5 bases, and 8 bases had no gene match.

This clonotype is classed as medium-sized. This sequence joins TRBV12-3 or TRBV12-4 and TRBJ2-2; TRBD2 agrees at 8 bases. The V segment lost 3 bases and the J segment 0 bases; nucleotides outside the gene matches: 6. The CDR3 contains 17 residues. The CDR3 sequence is CASSFAGGPSNTGELFF. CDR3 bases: TGTGCCAGCAGTTTCGCGGGGGGCCCTTCGAACACCGGGGAGCTGTTTTTT.

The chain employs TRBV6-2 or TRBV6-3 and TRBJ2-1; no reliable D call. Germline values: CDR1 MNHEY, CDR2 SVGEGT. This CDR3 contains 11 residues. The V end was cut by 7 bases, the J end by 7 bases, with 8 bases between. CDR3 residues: CASNYINEQFF. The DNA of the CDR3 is TGTGCCAGCAATTATATTAATGAGCAGTTCTTC.

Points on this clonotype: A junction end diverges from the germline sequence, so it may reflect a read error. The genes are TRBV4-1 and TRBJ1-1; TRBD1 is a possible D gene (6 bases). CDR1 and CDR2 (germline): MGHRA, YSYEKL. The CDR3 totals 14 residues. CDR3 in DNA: TGTGCCGGCAGCCAAGATTGGACAGAAACTGAAGCTCTCTTT. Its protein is CAGSQDWTETEALF.

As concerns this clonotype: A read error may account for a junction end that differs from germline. In nucleotides, the CDR3 is TGTGCCGGCAGCTTAGATCAGGGGCCCCCCTACGAGGAGTACTTC. It translates to CAGSLDQGPPYEEYF. The rearrangement joins TRBV11-2 to TRBJ2-7; D is possibly TRBD1 (6 bases). Looked up from germline, CDR1 is SGHAT and CDR2 is FQNNGV. CDR3 length: 15 residues.

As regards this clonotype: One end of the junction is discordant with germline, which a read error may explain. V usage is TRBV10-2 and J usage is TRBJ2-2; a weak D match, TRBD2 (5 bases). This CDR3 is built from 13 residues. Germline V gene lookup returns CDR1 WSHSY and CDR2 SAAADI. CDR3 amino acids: CTSISVRSRELLF. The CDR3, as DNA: TGCACCAGCATTTCCGTCAGGAGTCGGGAACTGTTGTTT.

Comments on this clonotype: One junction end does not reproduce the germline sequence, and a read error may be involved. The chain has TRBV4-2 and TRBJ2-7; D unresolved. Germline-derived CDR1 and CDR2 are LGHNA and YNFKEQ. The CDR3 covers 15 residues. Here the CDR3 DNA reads TGTGCCCGCAGCCAAGAGAGTTACAGCCACTACGAGCATTACTTC. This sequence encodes CARSQESYSHYEHYF.

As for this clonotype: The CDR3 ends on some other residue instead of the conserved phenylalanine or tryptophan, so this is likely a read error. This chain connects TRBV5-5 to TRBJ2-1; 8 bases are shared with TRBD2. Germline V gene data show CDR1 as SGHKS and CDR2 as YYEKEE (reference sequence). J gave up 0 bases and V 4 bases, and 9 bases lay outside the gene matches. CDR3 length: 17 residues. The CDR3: CASSAGGTISSYNEQFI. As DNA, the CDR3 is TGTGCCAGCAGCGCGGGGGGAACGATCAGCTCCTACAATGAGCAGTTCATC.

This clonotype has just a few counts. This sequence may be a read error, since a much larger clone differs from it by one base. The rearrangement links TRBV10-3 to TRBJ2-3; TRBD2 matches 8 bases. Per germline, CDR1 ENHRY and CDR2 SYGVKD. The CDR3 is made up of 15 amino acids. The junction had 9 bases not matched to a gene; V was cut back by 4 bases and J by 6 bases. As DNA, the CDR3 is TGTGCCATCAGTGGGATGAGCGGGAGAGGGGATACGCAGTATTTT. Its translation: CAISGMSGRGDTQYF.

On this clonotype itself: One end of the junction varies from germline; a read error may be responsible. The CDR3, as DNA: TGTGCCAGCAGCTCGGTCGGGACAGGGGATATCTATGAACAGTTCTTC. It yields the protein CASSSVGTGDIYEQFF. The chain recombines TRBV11-2 with TRBJ2-1, with 10 nucleotides matching TRBD1. There are 16 residues in the CDR3. Germline V gene data show CDR1 as SGHAT and CDR2 as FQNNGV.

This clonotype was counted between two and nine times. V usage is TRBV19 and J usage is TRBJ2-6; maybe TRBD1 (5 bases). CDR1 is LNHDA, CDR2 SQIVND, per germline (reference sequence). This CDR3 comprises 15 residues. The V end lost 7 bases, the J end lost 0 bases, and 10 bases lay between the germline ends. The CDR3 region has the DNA TGTGCCAGTAAGCCGCAGGGCTCTGGGGCCAACGTCCTGACTTTC. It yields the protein CASKPQGSGANVLTF.

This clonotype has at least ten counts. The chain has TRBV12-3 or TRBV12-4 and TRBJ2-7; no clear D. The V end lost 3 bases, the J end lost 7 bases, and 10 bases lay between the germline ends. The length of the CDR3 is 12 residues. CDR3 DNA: TGTGCCAGCAGTTTTTTCAGACGGGAGCAGTACTTC. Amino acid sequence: CASSFFRREQYF.